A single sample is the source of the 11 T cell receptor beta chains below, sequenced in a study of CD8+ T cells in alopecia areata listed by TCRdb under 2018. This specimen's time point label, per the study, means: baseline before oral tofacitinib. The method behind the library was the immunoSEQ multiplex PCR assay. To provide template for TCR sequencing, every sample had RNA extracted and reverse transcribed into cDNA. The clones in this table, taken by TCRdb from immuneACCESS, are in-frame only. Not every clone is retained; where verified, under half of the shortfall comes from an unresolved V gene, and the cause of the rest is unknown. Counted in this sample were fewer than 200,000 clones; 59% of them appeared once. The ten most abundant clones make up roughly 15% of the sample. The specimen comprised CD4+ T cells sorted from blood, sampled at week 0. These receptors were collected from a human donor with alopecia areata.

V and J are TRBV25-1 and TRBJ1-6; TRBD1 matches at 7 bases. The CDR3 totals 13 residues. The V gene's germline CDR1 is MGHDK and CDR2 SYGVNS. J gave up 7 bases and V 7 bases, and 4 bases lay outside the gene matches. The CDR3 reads CASTPGQNSPLHF. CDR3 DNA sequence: TGTGCCAGCACACCGGGACAGAATTCACCCCTCCACTTT.

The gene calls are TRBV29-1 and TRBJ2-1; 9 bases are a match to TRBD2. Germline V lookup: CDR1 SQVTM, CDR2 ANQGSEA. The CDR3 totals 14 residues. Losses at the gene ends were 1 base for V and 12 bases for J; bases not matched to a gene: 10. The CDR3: CSVEGGGAASRQFF. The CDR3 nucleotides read TGCAGCGTTGAAGGCGGGGGGGCGGCCAGTAGGCAGTTCTTC.

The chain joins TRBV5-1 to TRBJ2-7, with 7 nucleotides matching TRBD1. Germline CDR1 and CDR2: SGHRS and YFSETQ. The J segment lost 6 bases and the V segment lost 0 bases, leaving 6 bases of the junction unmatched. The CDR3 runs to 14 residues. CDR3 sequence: CASSLVQGDSEQYF. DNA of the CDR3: TGCGCCAGCAGCTTGGTGCAGGGGGACAGCGAGCAGTACTTC.

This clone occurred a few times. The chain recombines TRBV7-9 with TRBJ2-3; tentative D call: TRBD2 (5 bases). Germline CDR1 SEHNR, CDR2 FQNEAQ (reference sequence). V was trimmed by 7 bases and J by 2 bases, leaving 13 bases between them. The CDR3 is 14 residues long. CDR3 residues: CASIIPGSTDTQYF. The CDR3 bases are TGTGCCAGCATCATTCCGGGGTCCACAGATACGCAGTATTTT.

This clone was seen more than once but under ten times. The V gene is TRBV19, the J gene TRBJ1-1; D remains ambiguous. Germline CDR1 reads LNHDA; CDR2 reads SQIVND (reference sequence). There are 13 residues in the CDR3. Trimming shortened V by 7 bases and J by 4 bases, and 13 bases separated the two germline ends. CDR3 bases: TGTGCCAGTATGCCCGCCGGTAGCACTGAAGCTTTCTTT. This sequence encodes CASMPAGSTEAFF.

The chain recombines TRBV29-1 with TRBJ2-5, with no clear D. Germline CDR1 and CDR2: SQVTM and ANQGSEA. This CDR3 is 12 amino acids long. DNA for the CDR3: TGCAGTATGGGTGGGTCGCAAGAGACCCAGTACTTC. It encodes CSMGGSQETQYF.

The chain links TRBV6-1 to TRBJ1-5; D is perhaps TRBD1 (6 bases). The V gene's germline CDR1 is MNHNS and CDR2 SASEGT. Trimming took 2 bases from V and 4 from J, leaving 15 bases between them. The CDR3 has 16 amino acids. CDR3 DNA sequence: TGTGCCAGCAGTGAAATTGGGGGGGCGGTGAATCAGCCCCAGCATTTT. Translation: CASSEIGGAVNQPQHF.

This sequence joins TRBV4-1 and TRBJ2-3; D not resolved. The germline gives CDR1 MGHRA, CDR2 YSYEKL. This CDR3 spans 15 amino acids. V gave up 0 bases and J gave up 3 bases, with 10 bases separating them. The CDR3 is CASSQDPLSTDTQYF. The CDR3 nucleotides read TGCGCCAGCAGCCAAGATCCTCTCTCGACAGATACGCAGTATTTT.

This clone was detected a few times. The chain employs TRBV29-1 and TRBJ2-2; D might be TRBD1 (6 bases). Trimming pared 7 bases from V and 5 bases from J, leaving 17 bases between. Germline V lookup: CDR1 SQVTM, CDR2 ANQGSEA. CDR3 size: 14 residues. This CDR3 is CSARWQGNTGELFF. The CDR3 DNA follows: TGCAGCGCGAGGTGGCAGGGGAATACCGGGGAGCTGTTTTTT.

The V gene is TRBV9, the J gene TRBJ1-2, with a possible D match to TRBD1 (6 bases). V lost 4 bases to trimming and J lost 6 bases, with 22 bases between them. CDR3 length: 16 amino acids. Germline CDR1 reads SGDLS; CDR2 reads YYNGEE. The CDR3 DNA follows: TGTGCCAGCAGCCTTAGTATTCGGGCAGGGGAGGATGGCTACACCTTC. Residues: CASSLSIRAGEDGYTF.

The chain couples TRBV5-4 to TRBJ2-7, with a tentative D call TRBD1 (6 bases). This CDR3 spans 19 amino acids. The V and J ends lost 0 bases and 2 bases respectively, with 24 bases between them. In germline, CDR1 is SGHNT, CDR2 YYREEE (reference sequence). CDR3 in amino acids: CASSLVQGTRGPPTYEQYF. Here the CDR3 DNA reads TGTGCCAGCAGCTTGGTTCAGGGGACGCGTGGCCCCCCCACCTACGAGCAGTACTTC.